This paragraph reports one T cell receptor (beta chain). This clonotype was counted ten times or more. The antigen it binds to is not known. The record has no base qualities; no much larger clone is one base away. The junction shows trimming of 2 bases on V and 7 bases on J, plus 20 bases between the germline ends. The CDR3 numbers 15 residues from cysteine through phenylalanine. Only the CDR3 portion is preserved as DNA: 45 bases, with reading frame beginning at the first base. CDR1 and CDR2 are read off the germline V gene (reference sequence) as DFQATT and SNEGSKA. This record comes from a study of CD8 T cells in ankylosing spondylitis listed by TCRdb under 2017. About the study as a whole: The study set out to find disease-linked TCR variants by profiling T cell receptor beta repertoires in ankylosing spondylitis patients and healthy donors. The whole study cohort included about a hundred healthy donors and 25 ankylosing spondylitis patients. Peripheral blood was sampled, and synovial fluid was also collected from ankylosing spondylitis patients. Findings and caveats that apply to the study as a whole: In peripheral blood, the disease-linked clones were found at relatively low frequencies and had a CD8+ phenotype. Some motif variants were previously reported in synovial fluid and blood of reactive arthritis patients, suggesting common disease-initiation mechanisms. According to the report, matched synovial fluid samples from ankylosing spondylitis patients were significantly enriched for the disease-linked clones. A TCR beta motif made up of 7 to 9 highly homologous amino acid variants appeared to be characteristic of blood from ankylosing spondylitis patients.

This sample was sequenced with an Illumina HiSeq 2500. Quantitative 5'-RACE with molecular barcodes was used to prepare TCR beta libraries. Turning to the authors' computational methods: Disease-linked TCR variants were identified with a new computational method built on a probabilistic model of VDJ rearrangement. The public reads were run again by TCRdb, first through fastp at Q25 and then through MiXCR, and only productive beta chains were kept. One record per CDR3 amino acid sequence lists the most common genes and DNA. TCRdb's processing, not the authors', yielded these V and J calls. Here the sample has 450,000 to 550,000 distinct CDR3 sequences; about 5% occur a single time. In total, the top ten clones hold under 4.5% of the sample.

The sequence came from a male donor with ankylosing spondylitis. The specimen sequenced was blood, either unsorted or a sorted T cell fraction (not recorded which). The V and J segments used are TRBV20-1 and TRBJ1-2; the best D guess is TRBD1, with 6 bases matching. The nucleotide sequence reads as follows: TGCAGTGCTAGAAAGCCGGCCGGGGGCTTAATTGGCTACACCTTC. Its protein is CSARKPAGGLIGYTF.